This section outlines one T cell receptor (beta chain) sequence together with its context. Its binding antigen is unknown. No much larger clone is present one base from it, and per-base qualities are unavailable. From the germline V gene, CDR1 is MDHEN and CDR2 is SYDVKM. V and J are trimmed by 7 bases and 1 base, and the gene matches miss 9 bases of the junction. The CDR3 spans 15 residues, from the cysteine through the phenylalanine. The retained sequence is limited to the CDR3, 45 bases, with the frame set at the first base. TCRbeta CDR3 regions were amplified from genomic DNA using the immunoSEQ Assay, a bias-controlled multiplex PCR. On the study's bioinformatics: The number of nucleated cells in each sample was estimated from the amplification of reference gene primers within the assay. Sequence reads were collapsed and filtered to measure the absolute abundance of every unique TCRbeta CDR3 rearrangement. For each sample, productive Simpson clonality was calculated by taking the square root of Simpson's diversity index across productive rearrangements. TCRdb took over this immuneACCESS table, retaining in-frame rearrangements with V and J assigned. Such tables are incomplete; in checked studies, under half of the missing clones stem from an unresolved V gene, and the remainder is unexplained. V and J calls and clone size are those listed in that table; D and trimming were worked out from the DNA. This sample is represented by under 250,000 clones; 86% of them were singletons. The leading ten clones occupy 6.2% of the sample.

Whole blood was collected in K2EDTA tubes by collaborating institutions according to the institutions' own protocols. For TCRbeta analysis, collaborator samples were shipped as frozen whole blood, as isolated PBMCs, or as DNA extracted from either sample type. These data belong to a study of blood T cell repertoires in COVID-19 (dated by TCRdb to 2020 to 2022). For the wider study: Samples covering the acute and convalescent phases of COVID-19 were provided by collaborators in the United States, Italy and Spain. The samples were drawn from two sources: the first 160 participants of the ongoing ImmuneRACE study, and 1,254 subjects contributed by 6 global collaborators. The repertoires were released in a freely available public database meant as a resource for research on the immune response to SARS-CoV-2. The material from the prospective study consisted of cDNA or gDNA derived from T cells, B-cell-depleted T cells, or PBMCs. Nearly every sample came with metadata listing a de-identified subject ID, COVID-19 status, age in years and sex. Where HLA class I and class II types were available, the types were taken from metadata supplied by the sample provider, not from assay-based typing. The dataset comprised deeply sampled blood TCRbeta repertoires from subjects exposed to, actively infected with, or recovered from COVID-19.

What the study reported, not specific to this receptor: How much clinical and demographic metadata was included differed by source and by participant, and the metadata was provided uncurated.

The TCR originated in a man in his 60s with acute or convalescent COVID-19. The chain is encoded by TRBV28 joined to TRBJ2-7, and 8 bases in between align with TRBD2. Input material: peripheral blood. The sequence in DNA is TGTGCCAGCATTAAACGGAGCGGGGGATCCTACGAGCAGTACTTC. Translated, it gives CASIKRSGGSYEQYF.